Below are 26 T cell receptor beta chains sequenced from a single sample in a study of beta chain features in type 1 diabetes. As every portion of the isolated RNA was reverse transcribed, the sequencing read expressed TCRB transcripts. Sequencing used immunoSEQ multiplex PCR; TCRdb keeps in-frame clones, though not all of them. This sample carries roughly 300,000 clones, roughly 8% of them seen once, and the ten largest clones take approximately 0.47%. Sequencing used central memory CD4+ T cells from blood. All receptors come from a woman between 18 and 30 years old in good health.

This clone was recorded many times. V gene TRBV7-2 combines with J gene TRBJ2-1, with D unresolved. The CDR3 sequence is 11 residues long. CDR1 and CDR2 (germline): SGHTA, FQGNSA. V lost 3 bases to trimming and J lost 8 bases, with 5 bases between them. The CDR3 coding sequence is TGTGCCAGCAGCTTTTTCTATGAGCAGTTCTTC. It translates to CASSFFYEQFF.

Concerning this clone: Within the sample, other DNA sequences also encode this same CDR3. The CDR3: CASSQGLNTDTQYF. CDR3 in DNA: TGCGCCAGCAGCCAGGGACTTAACACAGATACGCAGTATTTT. The chain combines TRBV4-1 with TRBJ2-3, with D possibly matching TRBD2 (6 bases). Germline assignment: CDR1 MGHRA and CDR2 YSYEKL. The CDR3 runs 14 residues. Trimming took off 3 bases at V and 2 bases at J, with 9 bases between the two ends.

The chain couples TRBV6-1 to TRBJ1-1; perhaps TRBD1 as D (5 bases). With 4 bases removed from V and 11 bases from J, the gap between germline ends came to 20 bases. This CDR3 has 14 residues. The germline gives CDR1 MNHNS, CDR2 SASEGT. CDR3 protein: CASSVLGGGETAFF. The CDR3 DNA is TGTGCCAGCAGTGTTCTGGGTGGAGGGGAGACGGCTTTCTTT.

This clone came up a few times. The J gene is TRBJ2-3, the V gene TRBV29-1, with TRBD1 matching 9 bases. J lost 5 bases, V lost 4 bases, and 10 bases had no gene match. The CDR3 loop spans 15 amino acids. Germline values: CDR1 SQVTM, CDR2 ANQGSEA. CDR3 in DNA: TGCAGCGTTGGATCGGGACAGGGATCCCGAGATACGCAGTATTTT. Protein: CSVGSGQGSRDTQYF.

This clone was seen a few times. This CDR3 reads CASSTGLAGDQETQYF. CDR3 nucleotides: TGTGCCAGCAGTACCGGACTAGCGGGGGACCAAGAGACCCAGTACTTC. This sequence joins TRBV28 and TRBJ2-5, with TRBD2 identical over 13 bases. CDR1 is MDHEN, CDR2 SYDVKM, per germline. This CDR3 spans 16 amino acids. J lost 0 bases, V lost 5 bases, and 3 bases had no gene match.

The chain couples TRBV5-1 to TRBJ2-1; 8 positions agree with TRBD2. Germline V gene lookup returns CDR1 SGHRS and CDR2 YFSETQ. V gave up 5 bases and J gave up 1 base; unmatched junction bases: 5. This CDR3 has 15 residues. Written as DNA, the CDR3 is TGCGCCAGCAGAAGGCGGGAGGCATCCTACAATGAGCAGTTCTTC. Residues: CASRRREASYNEQFF. Complete variable domain (other parts from reference TRBV5-1 and TRBJ2-1): KAGVTQTPRYLIKTRGQQVTLSCSPISGHRSVSWYQQTPGQGLQFLFEYFSETQRNKGNFPGRFSGRQFSNSRSEMNVSTLELGDSALYLCASRRREASYNEQFFGPGTRLTVL.

Only a few counts were recorded for this clone. The chain is built from TRBV5-1 and TRBJ2-7; D unclear. The V gene's germline CDR1 is SGHRS and CDR2 YFSETQ. The CDR3 is 14 residues long. Between the trimmed V and J ends, which lost 2 bases and 0 bases, there was a span of 9 bases. The CDR3 reads CASSFQRNSYEQYF. The CDR3 DNA is TGCGCCAGCAGCTTTCAGAGAAACTCCTACGAGCAGTACTTC.

This clone has only a few counts. The chain couples TRBV10-3 to TRBJ1-3; D is unclear. Germline V gene sequence: CDR1 ENHRY, CDR2 SYGVKD. Trimming removed 2 bases at V and 2 bases at J, with 10 bases between. This CDR3 is 15 amino acids long. CDR3 sequence reads: CAISENAGAGNTIYF. CDR3 bases: TGTGCCATCAGTGAGAATGCCGGGGCTGGAAACACCATATATTTT.

This rearrangement joins TRBV4-2 to TRBJ2-2; D gene unclear. V was pared by 5 bases and J by 4 bases, with 5 bases between. This CDR3 contains 12 residues. Germline V lookup: CDR1 LGHNA, CDR2 YNFKEQ. This CDR3 reads CASSWGTGELFF. DNA for the CDR3: TGTGCCAGCAGCTGGGGCACCGGGGAGCTGTTTTTT.

This clone was detected a few times. The J gene is TRBJ2-1, the V gene TRBV7-9; D perhaps matches TRBD2 (6 bases). The germline CDR1 and CDR2 sequences are SEHNR and FQNEAQ (reference sequence). V was trimmed by 3 bases and J by 10 bases, leaving 19 bases between them. The CDR3 totals 15 residues. Here the CDR3 reads CASSLEVITGGEQFF. The CDR3 region has the DNA TGTGCCAGCAGCTTGGAGGTTATAACTGGAGGGGAGCAGTTCTTC.

There are a few counts of this clone. V gene TRBV7-8 combines with J gene TRBJ1-6; D is uncertain. The CDR3 loop spans 14 amino acids. Germline V gives CDR1 SGHVS, CDR2 FQNEAQ. The V end was cut by 1 base, the J end by 5 bases, with 6 bases between. The CDR3 here is CASSLVRNNSPLHF. The CDR3 DNA is TGTGCCAGCAGCTTAGTCAGGAATAATTCACCCCTCCACTTT.

This clone was detected only a few times. The rearrangement links TRBV5-6 to TRBJ2-2; 8 bases are shared with TRBD2. V gave up 3 bases and J gave up 5 bases; unmatched junction bases: 6. The germline V gene has CDR1 SGHDT and CDR2 YYEEEE. The CDR3 is made up of 15 amino acids. The CDR3 bases are TGTGCCAGCAGCTCGGGACTAGTGTGGACCGGGGAGCTGTTTTTT. It is translated as CASSSGLVWTGELFF.

Only a few counts were recorded for this clone. The chain joins TRBV2 to TRBJ2-7; 10 bases are shared with TRBD2. V dropped 4 bases and J dropped 2; count of bases not matched to a gene: 5. The germline V gene encodes CDR1 SNHLY and CDR2 FYNNEI. The CDR3 extends over 15 amino acids. The CDR3 DNA reads as TGTGCCAGCAGTGTTGAGACTAGCGGGCCCTACGAGCAGTACTTC. Translating gives CASSVETSGPYEQYF.

J is TRBJ2-7 and V is TRBV11-1, with D maybe TRBD1 (6 bases). This CDR3 spans 14 amino acids. Germline CDR1 reads SGHAT; CDR2 reads FQDESV (reference sequence). V was cut by 7 bases and J by 4 bases, with 17 bases left in between. The CDR3 spells CASNEQGSLYEQYF. In nucleotides, the CDR3 is TGTGCCAGCAACGAACAGGGTTCTTTGTACGAGCAGTACTTC.

This clone was seen only a few times. The V call is TRBV13, the J call TRBJ2-2; 7 positions match TRBD2. The germline CDR1 and CDR2 sequences are PRHDT and FYEKMQ (reference sequence). The CDR3 covers 16 residues. V gave up 1 base and J gave up 2 bases; unmatched junction bases: 4. This chain's CDR3 is CASSLVRGRNTGELFF. The CDR3 DNA reads as TGTGCCAGCAGCTTAGTTCGCGGGAGAAACACCGGGGAGCTGTTTTTT.

This clone was recorded a few times. This chain uses TRBV11-3 with TRBJ2-3; maybe TRBD1 (6 bases). V lost 2 bases to trimming and J lost 2 bases, with 8 bases between them. CDR1 is SGHNT and CDR2 is YENEEA in the germline V gene. This CDR3 comprises 14 residues. The CDR3 DNA is TGTGCCAGCAGCTTACAGGGGTACACAGATACGCAGTATTTT. Translated, it gives CASSLQGYTDTQYF.

This clone was counted only a few times. This clone may be a read error of a much larger clone one base away. The chain uses TRBV11-2 and TRBJ2-3; D not resolved. Trimming removed 4 bases from V and 2 bases from J, with 4 bases in between. The CDR3 covers 12 residues. CDR1 SGHAT and CDR2 FQNNGV come from the germline V gene. CDR3 nucleotide sequence: TGTGCCAGCAGCTCGATCACAGATACGCAGTATTTT. This translates into CASSSITDTQYF.

CDR3 sequence: CASSVTGSAGELFF. CDR3 bases: TGTGCCAGCAGCGTGACAGGGTCAGCCGGGGAGCTGTTTTTT. The chain uses TRBV9 and TRBJ2-2, with 7 positions matching TRBD1. The CDR3 is 14 amino acids. With 2 bases clipped from V and 6 bases from J, the junction kept 4 bases outside the gene matches. From germline, CDR1 is SGDLS and CDR2 YYNGEE.

As concerns this clone: At one of its ends the junction is not consistent with the germline gene, which may arise from a read error. J is TRBJ2-3 and V is TRBV10-3; 9 nucleotides line up with TRBD2. Per germline, CDR1 ENHRY and CDR2 SYGVKD. The CDR3 totals 13 residues. The CDR3 reads CASSVSGREAQYF. The CDR3 DNA is TGTGCCAGCAGTGTTAGCGGGAGAGAGGCGCAGTATTTT.

This clone was detected many times. This sequence joins TRBV7-8 and TRBJ1-5; D is perhaps TRBD1 (5 bases). Trimming stripped 0 bases from V and 4 bases from J, with 7 bases between. Looked up from germline, CDR1 is SGHVS and CDR2 is FQNEAQ. This CDR3 spans 14 amino acids. CDR3 region: CASSLARDNQPQHF. The CDR3 DNA reads as TGTGCCAGCAGCTTAGCCAGGGATAATCAGCCCCAGCATTTT. Together with reference TRBV7-8 and TRBJ1-5, the CDR3 gives the full variable domain: GAGVSQSPRYKVAKRGQDVALRCDPISGHVSLFWYQQALGQGPEFLTYFQNEAQLDKSGLPSDRFFAERPEGSVSTLKIQRTQQEDSAVYLCASSLARDNQPQHFGDGTRLSIL.

This clone has just a few counts. The rearrangement joins TRBV7-2 to TRBJ1-3; no reliable D call. V lost 2 bases and J lost 3, with 8 bases in between. The germline CDR1 and CDR2 sequences are SGHTA and FQGNSA. This CDR3 has 14 residues. CDR3 amino acids: CASSLMRVGNTIYF. CDR3 DNA sequence: TGTGCCAGCAGCTTAATGAGGGTTGGAAACACCATATATTTT.

This clone has just a few counts. Different DNA sequences within this sample yield the same CDR3. The rearrangement uses TRBV7-2 and TRBJ2-7; maybe TRBD2 (6 bases). The CDR3 is 14 residues long. From germline, CDR1 is SGHTA and CDR2 FQGNSA. Trimming took 0 bases from V and 3 from J, leaving 9 bases between them. Here the CDR3 reads CASSLAGGSYEQYF. In DNA, the CDR3 is TGTGCCAGCAGCTTAGCGGGAGGAAGCTACGAGCAGTACTTC.

This clone occurred many times. The chain is built from TRBV7-9 and TRBJ2-5; TRBD1 aligns across 7 bases. CDR3 size: 14 residues. Germline CDR1 is SEHNR and CDR2 is FQNEAQ (reference sequence). V shed 3 bases and J 2 bases; nucleotides not matched to a gene: 3. CDR3 loop: CASSFGTAQETQYF. In DNA form, the CDR3 reads TGTGCCAGCAGCTTTGGGACAGCTCAAGAGACCCAGTACTTC.

This chain connects TRBV12-5 to TRBJ2-1, with 8 bases identical to TRBD2. Germline CDR1 LGHNT, CDR2 FRNRAP. The CDR3 runs 15 residues. V lost 6 bases to trimming and J lost 0 bases; unmatched junction nucleotides: 4. This CDR3 reads CASGPGTSSYNEQFF. CDR3 in DNA: TGTGCTAGTGGGCCGGGGACTAGCTCCTACAATGAGCAGTTCTTC.

This chain uses TRBV7-9 with TRBJ1-2; D gene uncertain. This CDR3 spans 14 amino acids. With 3 bases removed from V and 4 bases from J, the gap between germline ends came to 12 bases. In germline, CDR1 is SEHNR, CDR2 FQNEAQ (reference sequence). The CDR3 is CASSFGVLGYGYTF. CDR3 nucleotide sequence: TGTGCCAGCAGCTTCGGGGTGCTAGGCTATGGCTACACCTTC.

This clone occurred a few times. The gene calls are TRBV5-1 and TRBJ2-7, with D possibly TRBD1 on 5 matching bases. Trimming stripped 0 bases from V and 4 bases from J, with 14 bases between. The CDR3 consists of 15 residues. The germline V gene has CDR1 SGHRS and CDR2 YFSETQ. In nucleotides, the CDR3 is TGCGCCAGCAGCTTGGAGGACACGACGATGTACGAGCAGTACTTC. This codes for CASSLEDTTMYEQYF.